One sample yielded the 11 T cell receptor beta chains listed below, sequenced in a study of technical replicates of blood from a handful of donors. The repertoire was sequenced with immunoSEQ multiplex PCR; TCRdb's copy has only in-frame clones and lacks some. The table has 25,000 to 40,000 clones, roughly nine tenths seen once. Sequencing used PBMCs. The origin of the receptors is a human donor in good health. Some clones in this sample may be carry-over from other donors' samples.

This sequence joins TRBV7-9 and TRBJ2-3; 7 nucleotides line up with TRBD1. V lost 5 bases and J lost 2; bases outside the gene matches: 10. The CDR3 is 16 amino acids. The V gene's germline CDR1 is SEHNR and CDR2 FQNEAQ (reference sequence). CDR3 DNA sequence: TGTGCCAGCAGCCCCGAATTAGACAGGGACACAGATACGCAGTATTTT. This gives the protein CASSPELDRDTDTQYF.

The chain employs TRBV4-3 and TRBJ2-1, with TRBD2 matching over 14 bases. This CDR3 has 18 residues. The germline V gene encodes CDR1 LGHNA and CDR2 YSLEER. The V segment lost 4 bases and the J segment 0 bases; nucleotides outside the gene matches: 5. The chain's CDR3 is CASSPGLAGGNSYNEQFF. The CDR3 region has the DNA TGCGCCAGCAGCCCCGGACTAGCGGGAGGCAACTCCTACAATGAGCAGTTCTTC.

The chain has TRBV19 and TRBJ2-1, with 14 bases matching TRBD2. The CDR3 runs 17 residues. The ends lost 3 bases at V and 9 bases at J; junction bases unmatched: 10. CDR1 is LNHDA, CDR2 SQIVND, per germline (reference sequence). Here the CDR3 DNA reads TGTGCCAGTAGTATGAGGACTAGCGGGAGGCCCGGGGGTGAGCAGTTCTTC. Encoded protein: CASSMRTSGRPGGEQFF. The variable domain in full, with the rest retrieved from reference TRBV19 and TRBJ2-1, is DGGITQSPKYLFRKEGQNVTLSCEQNLNHDAMYWYRQDPGQGLRLIYYSQIVNDFQKGDIAEGYSVSREKKESFPLTVTSAQKNPTAFYLCASSMRTSGRPGGEQFFGPGTRLTVL.

V and J are TRBV5-4 and TRBJ2-5; 10 bases line up with TRBD2. CDR3 length: 16 amino acids. In germline, CDR1 is SGHNT, CDR2 YYREEE (reference sequence). J lost 4 bases, V lost 4 bases, and 10 bases had no gene match. In nucleotides, the CDR3 is TGTGCCAGCAGCCCCAGTCGGACTAGCGGTGTAGAGACCCAGTACTTC. Translated, it gives CASSPSRTSGVETQYF.

This chain links TRBV25-1 with TRBJ2-7, with TRBD2 matching over 11 bases. The CDR3 consists of 13 residues. CDR1 and CDR2 from the germline V gene are MGHDK and SYGVNS. V shed 6 bases and J 3 bases; nucleotides not matched to a gene: 1. The CDR3 loop is CASRLAGDYEQYF. CDR3 coding DNA: TGTGCCAGCAGACTAGCGGGGGACTACGAGCAGTACTTC.

The chain couples TRBV4-2 to TRBJ2-6; no firm D call. Germline V CDR1 and CDR2: LGHNA, YNFKEQ. V shed 0 bases and J shed 4 bases, with 10 bases lying between them. The CDR3 sequence is 16 residues long. CDR3 in DNA: TGTGCCAGCAGCCAAGACGAAGTAGCCGGGGCCAACGTCCTGACTTTC. It encodes CASSQDEVAGANVLTF.

This chain joins TRBV5-1 and TRBJ2-1; the match to TRBD2 covers 12 bases. CDR3 length: 15 residues. Germline CDR1 is SGHRS and CDR2 is YFSETQ. V shed 4 bases, J shed 6 bases, and the junction held 5 bases outside the gene matches. CDR3 region: CASSKTSGSSNEQFF. DNA for the CDR3: TGCGCCAGCAGCAAGACTAGCGGGAGTAGCAATGAGCAGTTCTTC. Together with reference TRBV5-1 and TRBJ2-1, the CDR3 gives the full variable domain: KAGVTQTPRYLIKTRGQQVTLSCSPISGHRSVSWYQQTPGQGLQFLFEYFSETQRNKGNFPGRFSGRQFSNSRSEMNVSTLELGDSALYLCASSKTSGSSNEQFFGPGTRLTVL.

The rearrangement joins TRBV7-6 to TRBJ2-7; 7 positions match TRBD2. V lost 2 bases to trimming and J lost 5 bases; unmatched junction nucleotides: 9. Germline V lookup: CDR1 SGHVS, CDR2 FNYEAQ. The length of the CDR3 is 15 residues. CDR3 in amino acids: CASSLLWGGVDEQYF. The CDR3 nucleotides are TGTGCCAGCAGCTTACTGTGGGGGGGAGTCGACGAGCAGTACTTC.

This chain's CDR3 is CASSLAVAGITEAFF. The CDR3 DNA is TGTGCCAGCAGCTTAGCGGTGGCAGGGATCACTGAAGCTTTCTTT. The rearrangement links TRBV7-9 to TRBJ1-1, with a possible D match to TRBD1 (5 bases). Germline V gene lookup returns CDR1 SEHNR and CDR2 FQNEAQ (reference sequence). This CDR3 region has 15 residues. Between the trimmed V and J ends, which lost 0 bases and 4 bases, there was a span of 12 bases.

The chain uses TRBV13 and TRBJ2-1; TRBD1 aligns across 7 bases. The CDR3 spans 14 residues. Germline trimming cut 5 bases from V and 4 bases from J; bases unmatched to any gene: 5. CDR1 is PRHDT and CDR2 is FYEKMQ in the germline V gene (reference sequence). This CDR3 is CASSVGQNYNEQFF. The DNA for the CDR3 is TGTGCCAGCAGCGTGGGACAGAATTACAATGAGCAGTTCTTC.

The chain carries TRBV6-5 and TRBJ2-1, with 9 bases fitting TRBD2. CDR1 and CDR2 (germline): MNHEY, SVGAGI. This CDR3 is built from 16 residues. Trimming cost V 0 bases and J 7 bases; bases outside gene matches: 7. The CDR3 sequence: CASSYSMLAGLNEQFF. The DNA for the CDR3 is TGTGCCAGCAGTTACTCAATGCTAGCGGGGTTAAATGAGCAGTTCTTC.